This TCR beta chain comes out of a study of regulatory T cells in long-lasting Graves disease. Trimming stripped 6 bases from V and 0 bases from J, with 17 bases between. The CDR3 is 15 residues long. Germline V gene lookup returns CDR1 DFQATT and CDR2 SNEGSKA (reference sequence). Time point in this sample: newly diagnosed GD, antithyroid drugs for less than 3 months. Extracted RNA from PBMCs served as the source of the TCR library. There are many counts of this clonotype. Through Arm-PCR of CDR3 regions and iRepertoire HTBI primers, TCR beta libraries were built. TCRdb used MiXCR to reprocess the multiplex PCR reads, holding one entry per CDR3 protein. This table holds about 350,000 distinct CDR3 sequences, 16% found once. The sample was also linked to a second study, of T cells in Graves' hyperthyroidism and ophthalmopathy.

The receptor comes from a middle-aged man with Graves disease. The genes are TRBV20-1 and TRBJ2-5; D is perhaps TRBD1 (6 bases). Sequencing used peripheral blood mononuclear cells (PBMCs), obtained at new diagnosis, from a patient treated with antithyroid drugs. CDR3 loop: CSAWSARDNQETQYF. For the CDR3, the DNA is TGCAGTGCATGGTCTGCCCGGGACAACCAAGAGACCCAGTACTTC.